The 7 T cell receptor beta chains listed next were all sequenced from one sample in a study of T cells after yellow fever vaccination (dated by TCRdb to the late 2010s). Library prep was done by 5' RACE. Sequencing took place on an Illumina HiSeq 2500. TCRdb passed the public sequencing reads through fastp at Q25 and MiXCR, retaining productive beta sequences. Entries are consolidated by CDR3 protein sequence, retaining the most common genes and DNA. Counted in this sample were 300,000 to 450,000 distinct CDR3 sequences; 6.2% of them appeared once. The ten most abundant clones make up approximately 15% of the sample. Read against the paper, the sample's treatment or condition label means: live attenuated yellow fever vaccine strain. The sequencing used PBMCs, collected 5 days after the yellow fever booster vaccination. The origin of the receptors is a man in his thirties or forties who received the YFV17D yellow fever vaccine.

This clonotype has a handful of counts. The chain carries TRBV12-3 or TRBV12-4 and TRBJ2-7; TRBD2 might be the D (6 bases). The CDR3 runs 14 residues. Trimming stripped 3 bases from V and 7 bases from J, with 16 bases between. The CDR3 sequence: CASSFPGRIDEQYF. The CDR3 bases are TGTGCCAGCAGTTTCCCGGGGAGGATTGATGAGCAGTACTTC.

Only a few counts were recorded for this clonotype. The chain has TRBV12-3 or TRBV12-4 and TRBJ2-5; D is ambiguous. V dropped 8 bases and J dropped 5 bases, with 15 bases sitting between them. The CDR3 runs to 13 residues. As DNA, the CDR3 is TGTGCCAGCGGACCGACCGGGTCTGAGACCCAGTACTTC. Its protein is CASGPTGSETQYF.

This clonotype showed up just a few times. This chain uses TRBV29-1 with TRBJ2-7; D is ambiguous. Germline V gene sequence: CDR1 SQVTM, CDR2 ANQGSEA. The ends were cut back, 7 bases at V and 6 bases at J, with 19 bases in the middle. CDR3 length: 13 amino acids. The DNA for the CDR3 is TGCAGCGCCGCGACCGACGCAGTGGGCGAGCAGTACTTC. It translates to CSAATDAVGEQYF.

Ten or more counts support this clonotype. V and J are TRBV6-2 or TRBV6-3 and TRBJ1-5; no clear D. V lost 5 bases and J lost 10, with 12 bases in between. The CDR3 sequence is 12 residues long. CDR1 is MNHEY and CDR2 is SVGEGT in the germline V gene. CDR3 sequence: CASSPQGRPQHF. CDR3 DNA sequence: TGTGCCAGCAGTCCACAAGGGAGACCCCAGCATTTT.

This clonotype has a handful of counts. The V and J genes are TRBV5-1 and TRBJ1-4; unclear D gene. The germline CDR1 and CDR2 sequences are SGHRS and YFSETQ. The CDR3 covers 13 residues. Trimming shortened V by 2 bases and J by 10 bases, and 12 bases separated the two germline ends. CDR3 DNA sequence: TGCGCCAGCAGCTTAAGTGTTAGCGGAAAACTGTTTTTT. Protein sequence: CASSLSVSGKLFF.

The chain couples TRBV2 to TRBJ2-2; maybe TRBD2 (6 bases). From germline, CDR1 is SNHLY and CDR2 FYNNEI. There are 17 residues in the CDR3. The ends were cut back, 10 bases at V and 0 bases at J, with 21 bases in the middle. Here the CDR3 reads CAICFHGRFANTGELFF. The CDR3 region has the DNA TGTGCCATCTGCTTTCATGGGAGGTTCGCGAACACCGGGGAGCTGTTTTTT.

This clonotype was seen at least ten times. The chain employs TRBV20-1 and TRBJ1-5; D is possibly TRBD1 (6 bases). CDR3 length: 16 residues. V lost 1 base to trimming and J lost 3 bases, with 16 bases between them. Germline V gene data show CDR1 as DFQATT and CDR2 as SNEGSKA (reference sequence). The CDR3 DNA sequence: TGCAGTGCTAGAGTGGGAGGGGGTATTTCCAATCAGCCCCAGCATTTT. Protein sequence: CSARVGGGISNQPQHF.